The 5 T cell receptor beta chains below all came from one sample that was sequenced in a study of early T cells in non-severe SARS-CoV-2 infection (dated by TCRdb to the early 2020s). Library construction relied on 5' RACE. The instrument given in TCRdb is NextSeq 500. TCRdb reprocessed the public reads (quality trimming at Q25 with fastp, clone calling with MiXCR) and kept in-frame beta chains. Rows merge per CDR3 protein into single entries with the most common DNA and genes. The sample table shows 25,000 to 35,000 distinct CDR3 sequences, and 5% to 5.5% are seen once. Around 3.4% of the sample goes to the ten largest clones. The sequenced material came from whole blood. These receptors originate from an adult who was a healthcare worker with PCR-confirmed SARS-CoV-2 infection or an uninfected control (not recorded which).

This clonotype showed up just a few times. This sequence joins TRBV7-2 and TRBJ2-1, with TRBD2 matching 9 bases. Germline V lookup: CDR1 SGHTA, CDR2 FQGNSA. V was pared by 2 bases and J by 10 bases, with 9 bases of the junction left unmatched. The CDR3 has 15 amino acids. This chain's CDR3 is CASSLRREGPREQFF. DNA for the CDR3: TGTGCCAGCAGCTTACGGCGGGAGGGCCCACGGGAGCAGTTCTTC.

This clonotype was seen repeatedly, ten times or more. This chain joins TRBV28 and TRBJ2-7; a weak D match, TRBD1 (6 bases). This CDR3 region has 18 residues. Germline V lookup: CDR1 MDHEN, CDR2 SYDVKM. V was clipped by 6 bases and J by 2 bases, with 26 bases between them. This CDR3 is CASSLIFDHGGQPYEQYF. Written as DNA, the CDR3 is TGTGCCAGCAGCCTGATATTCGATCACGGAGGACAGCCCTACGAGCAGTACTTC.

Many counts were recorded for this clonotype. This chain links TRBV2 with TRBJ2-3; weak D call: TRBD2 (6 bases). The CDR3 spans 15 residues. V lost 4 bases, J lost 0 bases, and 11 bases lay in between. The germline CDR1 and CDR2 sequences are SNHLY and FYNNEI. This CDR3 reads CASSALGRSTDTQYF. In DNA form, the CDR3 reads TGTGCCAGCAGTGCCTTAGGGAGGAGCACAGATACGCAGTATTTT.

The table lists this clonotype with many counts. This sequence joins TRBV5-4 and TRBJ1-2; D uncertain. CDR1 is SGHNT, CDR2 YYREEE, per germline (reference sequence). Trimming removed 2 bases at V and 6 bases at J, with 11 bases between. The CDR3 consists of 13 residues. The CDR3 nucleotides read TGTGCCAGCAGCTTACGGGGATCCCATGGCTACACCTTC. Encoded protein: CASSLRGSHGYTF.

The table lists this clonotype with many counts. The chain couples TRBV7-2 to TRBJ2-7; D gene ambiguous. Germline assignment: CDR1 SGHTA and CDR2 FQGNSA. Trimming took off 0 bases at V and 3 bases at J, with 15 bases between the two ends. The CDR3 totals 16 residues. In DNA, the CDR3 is TGTGCCAGCAGCTTAGCTTCCGGCCGATACTACTACGAGCAGTACTTC. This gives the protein CASSLASGRYYYEQYF.